One and the same sample provided the 31 T cell receptor beta chains below, sequenced in a study of T cell clonotyping in hematopoietic cell transplantation (dated by TCRdb to about 2021). Reading the label with the study, this specimen's time point is: recipient sample about 28 days before transplant, after cytoreduction. Library preparation was by the immunoSEQ multiplex PCR assay. The table comes from immuneACCESS by way of TCRdb, which keeps in-frame sequences with V and J called. Part of the clones is missing from these tables; in studies checked, under half for an unresolved V gene and the rest for unknown reasons. Counted in this sample were some 40,000 clones; 85% of them appeared once. The top ten clones comprise approximately 3% of the sample. The sample was peripheral blood mononuclear cells, taken before stem cell transplant. The receptors originated from a man in his 60s with acute myeloid leukemia. Some clones in this sample may be carry-over from other donors' samples.

CDR3 region: CATSRVWGTGNQPQHF. CDR3 coding DNA: TGTGCCACCAGCAGAGTTTGGGGAACGGGCAATCAGCCCCAGCATTTT. The chain couples TRBV15 to TRBJ1-5, with unresolved D. The V and J ends lost 1 base and 2 bases respectively, with 12 bases between them. In germline, CDR1 is LNHNV, CDR2 YYDKDF (reference sequence). CDR3 length: 16 amino acids. Full variable domain (outside the CDR3, taken from reference TRBV15 and TRBJ1-5): DAMVIQNPRYQVTQFGKPVTLSCSQTLNHNVMYWYQQKSSQAPKLLFHYYDKDFNNEADTPDNFQSRRPNTSFCFLDIRSPGLGDTAMYLCATSRVWGTGNQPQHFGDGTRLSIL.

J is TRBJ2-7 and V is TRBV28; TRBD2 might be the D (6 bases). Trimming pared 0 bases from V and 2 bases from J, leaving 14 bases between. From germline, CDR1 is MDHEN and CDR2 SYDVKM. The CDR3 length is 16 residues. CDR3 region: CASSLWAAGGTYEQYF. In nucleotides, the CDR3 is TGTGCCAGCAGTTTATGGGCCGCTGGAGGGACCTACGAGCAGTACTTC.

The table lists this clone with a count of one. The gene calls are TRBV18 and TRBJ1-5; D is perhaps TRBD1 (5 bases). This CDR3 has 14 amino acids. The germline V gene encodes CDR1 KGHSH and CDR2 LQKENI. V was cut by 5 bases and J by 0 bases, with 8 bases left in between. CDR3 sequence reads: CASSKQDSNQPQHF. Here the CDR3 DNA reads TGTGCCAGCTCAAAACAGGATAGCAATCAGCCCCAGCATTTT. The entire variable domain, with the rest obtained from reference TRBV18 and TRBJ1-5, is as follows: NAGVMQNPRHLVRRRGQEARLRCSPMKGHSHVYWYRQLPEEGLKFMVYLQKENIIDESGMPKERFSAEFPKEGPSILRIQQVVRGDSAAYFCASSKQDSNQPQHFGDGTRLSIL.

This clone has just a few counts. The chain employs TRBV9 and TRBJ1-2; D remains ambiguous. Trimming took 4 bases from V and 4 from J, leaving 11 bases between them. Germline CDR1 SGDLS, CDR2 YYNGEE. This CDR3 region has 13 residues. CDR3 DNA sequence: TGTGCCAGCAGCTCAACAGCTATCTATGGCTACACCTTC. It translates to CASSSTAIYGYTF.

This clone was recorded only once. This chain links TRBV27 with TRBJ1-5; tentative D call: TRBD1 (6 bases). V gave up 8 bases and J gave up 7 bases, with 18 bases separating them. CDR3 size: 14 residues. Looked up from germline, CDR1 is MNHEY and CDR2 is SMNVEV (reference sequence). The CDR3 sequence: CASSLGGWNQPQHF. The CDR3 region has the DNA TGTGCCAGCTCCCTCGGGGGCTGGAACCAGCCCCAGCATTTT.

This chain links TRBV9 with TRBJ1-3; D unclear. The CDR3 is made up of 15 amino acids. CDR1 and CDR2 (germline): SGDLS, YYNGEE. Trimming shortened V by 0 bases and J by 0 bases, and 7 bases separated the two germline ends. CDR3 region: CASSVGHLSGNTIYF. The CDR3 DNA follows: TGTGCCAGCAGCGTAGGACATCTCTCTGGAAACACCATATATTTT.

CDR3 amino acids: CASSEYAVSRGNEQYF. The CDR3 nucleotides are TGTGCCAGCAGTGAATACGCTGTTTCCCGAGGCAACGAGCAGTACTTC. This chain joins TRBV2 and TRBJ2-7; D is unresolved. The ends were cut back, 2 bases at V and 5 bases at J, with 19 bases in the middle. The CDR3 contains 16 residues. Germline V gene sequence: CDR1 SNHLY, CDR2 FYNNEI.

The J gene is TRBJ2-5, the V gene TRBV7-2, with 8 bases identical to TRBD2. The germline CDR1 and CDR2 sequences are SGHTA and FQGNSA. Unmatched junction bases numbered 4, after V lost 5 bases and J lost 8 bases. This CDR3 comprises 12 residues. Written as DNA, the CDR3 is TGTGCCAGCAGCCTCGGGGGGGTTACCCAGTACTTC. Amino acids: CASSLGGVTQYF.

The chain employs TRBV9 and TRBJ1-5, with D hard to call. Germline assignment: CDR1 SGDLS and CDR2 YYNGEE. The CDR3 spans 13 residues. Trimming removed 3 bases at V and 0 bases at J, with 4 bases between. CDR3 sequence: CASSATSNQPQHF. Written as DNA, the CDR3 is TGTGCCAGCAGCGCCACTAGCAATCAGCCCCAGCATTTT.

The chain links TRBV7-9 to TRBJ1-5; 8 nucleotides agree with TRBD1. CDR3 length: 15 amino acids. Germline CDR1 is SEHNR and CDR2 is FQNEAQ (reference sequence). V shed 2 bases, J shed 3 bases, and the junction held 3 bases outside the gene matches. DNA for the CDR3: TGTGCCAGCAGCTTATTGGGACAGGTCAATCAGCCCCAGCATTTT. It specifies CASSLLGQVNQPQHF.

The V and J genes are TRBV11-2 and TRBJ2-7, with a tentative D call TRBD2 (6 bases). Trimming left V 3 bases short and J 4 bases short, with 13 bases between. Germline CDR1 SGHAT, CDR2 FQNNGV. The CDR3 runs 14 residues. Here the CDR3 reads CASSFGSEGYEQYF. CDR3 in DNA: TGTGCCAGCAGCTTTGGGTCGGAGGGGTACGAGCAGTACTTC.

The V gene is TRBV5-5, the J gene TRBJ2-7; the D gene is possibly TRBD1 (5 bases). V dropped 1 base and J dropped 4 bases, with 15 bases sitting between them. The CDR3 runs to 15 residues. Germline values: CDR1 SGHKS, CDR2 YYEKEE (reference sequence). The CDR3 DNA follows: TGTGCCAGCAGCTTGTCGCAGGGCTGGGGATACGAGCAGTACTTC. Residues: CASSLSQGWGYEQYF.

This clone was observed a handful of times. V is TRBV9 and J is TRBJ1-3; D remains unclear. Trimming shortened V by 0 bases and J by 4 bases, and 5 bases separated the two germline ends. Germline loops: CDR1 SGDLS, CDR2 YYNGEE. The CDR3 has 13 residues. The CDR3 coding sequence is TGTGCCAGCAGCGTAGAAGGCGGAAACACCATATATTTT. It codes for CASSVEGGNTIYF.

The chain joins TRBV9 to TRBJ1-5; D unclear. Germline V gives CDR1 SGDLS, CDR2 YYNGEE. The CDR3 is 13 amino acids. Deletions cut 4 bases from V and 6 bases from J, with 11 bases between. The CDR3 here is CASSPEIGQPQHF. As DNA, the CDR3 is TGTGCCAGCAGCCCCGAAATTGGTCAGCCCCAGCATTTT.

This clone was seen a single time. This chain connects TRBV2 to TRBJ2-6; D is ambiguous. The CDR3 is made up of 14 amino acids. Trimming removed 11 bases from V and 4 bases from J, with 15 bases in between. The germline gives CDR1 SNHLY, CDR2 FYNNEI. The CDR3 DNA reads TGTGCCGGATCCGAAACTACCGGGGCCAACGTCCTGACTTTC. It is translated as CAGSETTGANVLTF.

The rearrangement links TRBV11-1 to TRBJ1-2; 8 nucleotides match TRBD1. The germline gives CDR1 SGHAT, CDR2 FQDESV (reference sequence). V dropped 5 bases and J dropped 8; count of bases not matched to a gene: 7. The CDR3 sequence is 13 residues long. The CDR3 here is CASSQDRAGGYTF. The CDR3 DNA sequence: TGTGCCAGCAGCCAGGACAGGGCAGGGGGCTACACCTTC.

The chain has TRBV6-6 and TRBJ1-2; D ambiguous. V was cut by 11 bases and J by 1 base, with 11 bases left in between. This CDR3 has 12 amino acids. Germline-derived CDR1 and CDR2 are MNHNY and SVGAGI (reference sequence). CDR3 DNA sequence: TGTGCCGGAAAGGAGAATAACTATGGCTACACCTTC. Protein: CAGKENNYGYTF.

This sequence joins TRBV5-1 and TRBJ1-1; TRBD1 matches 10 bases. Germline V gives CDR1 SGHRS, CDR2 YFSETQ. The CDR3 contains 14 residues. Trimming cost V 3 bases and J 4 bases; bases outside gene matches: 3. The CDR3 DNA reads as TGCGCCAGCAGCTCCAGACAGGGGGCCACTGAAGCTTTCTTT. Translating gives CASSSRQGATEAFF.

The chain employs TRBV11-3 and TRBJ1-2; 9 positions agree with TRBD1. The length of the CDR3 is 18 residues. Germline-derived CDR1 and CDR2 are SGHNT and YENEEA. V shed 0 bases, J shed 6 bases, and the junction held 14 bases outside the gene matches. CDR3 in amino acids: CASSLDLFLDRGKNGYTF. The CDR3 bases are TGTGCCAGCAGCTTAGACCTATTTTTGGACAGGGGAAAGAATGGCTACACCTTC.

The gene calls are TRBV19 and TRBJ1-2; D is possibly TRBD1 (5 bases). The V gene's germline CDR1 is LNHDA and CDR2 SQIVND (reference sequence). The CDR3 is made up of 14 amino acids. Trimming took 1 base from V and 8 from J, leaving 14 bases between them. CDR3 protein: CASSIGGSAGGYTF. CDR3 DNA: TGTGCCAGTAGTATAGGGGGCAGTGCGGGGGGCTACACCTTC.

This rearrangement joins TRBV7-3 to TRBJ2-2, with D perhaps TRBD2 (7 bases). V shed 6 bases and J shed 5 bases, with 19 bases lying between them. This CDR3 comprises 16 residues. Germline values: CDR1 SGHTA, CDR2 FQGTGA. The CDR3 nucleotides read TGTGCCAGCAGACTAGCCGGGGGGCGACCGACCGGGGAGCTGTTTTTT. This sequence encodes CASRLAGGRPTGELFF.

This chain joins TRBV19 and TRBJ1-2, with D maybe TRBD1 (5 bases). This CDR3 has 13 amino acids. Germline V gene sequence: CDR1 LNHDA, CDR2 SQIVND (reference sequence). V lost 6 bases and J 6 bases, leaving 14 bases between the germline ends. CDR3 DNA sequence: TGTGCCAGTAGCCCCCCAGGGAGGCATGGCTACACCTTC. Translated: CASSPPGRHGYTF.

The J gene is TRBJ1-3, the V gene TRBV2, with D maybe TRBD1 (6 bases). The CDR3 contains 13 residues. Looked up from germline, CDR1 is SNHLY and CDR2 is FYNNEI. V was shortened by 5 bases and J by 3 bases, with 8 bases between the two germline ends. In DNA, the CDR3 is TGTGCCAGCAGTAGGGACAATGGAAACACCATATATTTT. This sequence encodes CASSRDNGNTIYF.

The chain uses TRBV27 and TRBJ2-7; 7 nucleotides line up with TRBD1. Germline loops: CDR1 MNHEY, CDR2 SMNVEV (reference sequence). V shed 5 bases and J 2 bases; nucleotides not matched to a gene: 12. The CDR3 has 16 amino acids. CDR3 sequence reads: CASSGETGQVTYEQYF. For the CDR3, the DNA is TGTGCCAGCAGTGGGGAGACAGGGCAGGTGACCTACGAGCAGTACTTC.

The chain uses TRBV6-5 and TRBJ2-4; tentative D call: TRBD2 (5 bases). This CDR3 is 15 amino acids long. Germline V gene data show CDR1 as MNHEY and CDR2 as SVGAGI. Trimming took off 0 bases at V and 3 bases at J, with 9 bases between the two ends. CDR3 sequence reads: CASSYSPGVKNIQYF. CDR3 DNA sequence: TGTGCCAGCAGTTACTCACCCGGGGTCAAAAACATTCAGTACTTC.

J is TRBJ1-6 and V is TRBV5-1; 8 bases are a match to TRBD1. The CDR3 has 16 amino acids. V lost 1 base, J lost 6 bases, and 6 bases stayed unmatched. In germline, CDR1 is SGHRS, CDR2 YFSETQ. The CDR3 coding sequence is TGCGCCAGCAGCTTGAGTTCAGGGGGCACTAATTCACCCCTCCACTTT. It codes for CASSLSSGGTNSPLHF.

J is TRBJ1-3 and V is TRBV28; 8 positions agree with TRBD1. With V trimmed by 3 bases and J by 5 bases, 9 bases remained unmatched. Germline V gene sequence: CDR1 MDHEN, CDR2 SYDVKM. The CDR3 loop spans 16 amino acids. DNA for the CDR3: TGTGCCAGCAGTTTGCAGGCGACAGGGGTAAGAAACACCATATATTTT. It translates to CASSLQATGVRNTIYF. Full variable domain (missing parts from reference TRBV28 and TRBJ1-3): DVKVTQSSRYLVKRTGEKVFLECVQDMDHENMFWYRQDPGLGLRLIYFSYDVKMKEKGDIPEGYSVSREKKERFSLILESASTNQTSMYLCASSLQATGVRNTIYFGEGSWLTVV.

This clone has just one count. The chain has TRBV19 and TRBJ2-3; a weak D match, TRBD1 (6 bases). Germline-derived CDR1 and CDR2 are LNHDA and SQIVND (reference sequence). The CDR3 totals 15 residues. Trimming left V 5 bases short and J 3 bases short, with 15 bases between. The CDR3 region has the DNA TGTGCCAGTAGTCTCGGGACATCGTATACAGATACGCAGTATTTT. As protein: CASSLGTSYTDTQYF.

The chain joins TRBV29-1 to TRBJ1-3, with 7 bases that match TRBD1. The CDR3 is 13 amino acids. The J segment lost 2 bases and the V segment lost 7 bases, leaving 5 bases of the junction unmatched. Germline V lookup: CDR1 SQVTM, CDR2 ANQGSEA. CDR3 sequence reads: CSAGGGTGNTIYF. In DNA form, the CDR3 reads TGCAGCGCCGGAGGGGGCACTGGAAACACCATATATTTT.

The genes are TRBV7-2 and TRBJ1-2, with D hard to call. V was clipped by 1 base and J by 8 bases, with 11 bases between them. CDR3 length: 13 amino acids. Germline V gene data show CDR1 as SGHTA and CDR2 as FQGNSA. CDR3 amino acids: CASSLGQRDGYTF. CDR3 nucleotides: TGTGCCAGCAGCTTAGGTCAGAGAGACGGCTACACCTTC. The whole variable domain, remainder taken from reference TRBV7-2 and TRBJ1-2, is GAGVSQSPSNKVTEKGKDVELRCDPISGHTALYWYRQSLGQGLEFLIYFQGNSAPDKSGLPSDRFSAERTGGSVSTLTIQRTQQEDSAVYLCASSLGQRDGYTFGSGTRLTVV.

The V and J genes are TRBV6-6 and TRBJ1-6; D ambiguous. Germline V gene data show CDR1 as MNHNY and CDR2 as SVGAGI (reference sequence). CDR3 length: 12 amino acids. The V end lost 5 bases, the J end lost 8 bases, and 7 bases lay between the germline ends. CDR3 DNA sequence: TGTGCCAGCAGTGCCGACTATTCACCCCTCCACTTT. Protein sequence: CASSADYSPLHF.